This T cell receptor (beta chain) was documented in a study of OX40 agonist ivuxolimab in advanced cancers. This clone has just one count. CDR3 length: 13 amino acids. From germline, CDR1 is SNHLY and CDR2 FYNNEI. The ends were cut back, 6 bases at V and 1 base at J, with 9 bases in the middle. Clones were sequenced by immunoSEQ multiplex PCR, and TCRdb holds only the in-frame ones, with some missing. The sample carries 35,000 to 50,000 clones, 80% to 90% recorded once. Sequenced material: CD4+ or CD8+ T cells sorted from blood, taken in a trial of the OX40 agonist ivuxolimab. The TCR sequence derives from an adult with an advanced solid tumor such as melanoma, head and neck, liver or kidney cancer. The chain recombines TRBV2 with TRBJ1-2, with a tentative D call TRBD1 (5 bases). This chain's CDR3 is CASRGPNNYGYTF. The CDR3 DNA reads TGTGCCAGCAGGGGACCGAATAACTATGGCTACACCTTC.